The subject of this entry is one T cell receptor beta chain. With V trimmed by 6 bases and J by 8 bases, 7 bases remained unmatched. This CDR3 is built from 14 residues. The germline CDR1 and CDR2 sequences are MNHEY and SVGAGI. Original data processing: Reference gene primers were amplified, and this amplification served to estimate nucleated cell counts. The repertoire was sequenced with immunoSEQ multiplex PCR; TCRdb's copy has only in-frame clones and lacks some. Clone size and V and J calls were adopted from that table, with D and trimming inferred from the DNA. The data contain roughly 60,000 clones, approximately 80% of them singletons. This entry is derived from a study of blood T cell repertoires in COVID-19. Across the study: Samples of COVID-19 (acute and convalescent) were obtained from the United States, Italy and Spain.

The chain links TRBV6-5 to TRBJ2-7; 13 positions match TRBD2. Sequenced: peripheral blood. This receptor was obtained from a man aged 30-40 years with COVID-19, enrolled during active disease. As DNA, the CDR3 is TGTGCCAGCAGCACCGGGACTAGCGGGGACAAGCAGTACTTC. It codes for CASSTGTSGDKQYF.